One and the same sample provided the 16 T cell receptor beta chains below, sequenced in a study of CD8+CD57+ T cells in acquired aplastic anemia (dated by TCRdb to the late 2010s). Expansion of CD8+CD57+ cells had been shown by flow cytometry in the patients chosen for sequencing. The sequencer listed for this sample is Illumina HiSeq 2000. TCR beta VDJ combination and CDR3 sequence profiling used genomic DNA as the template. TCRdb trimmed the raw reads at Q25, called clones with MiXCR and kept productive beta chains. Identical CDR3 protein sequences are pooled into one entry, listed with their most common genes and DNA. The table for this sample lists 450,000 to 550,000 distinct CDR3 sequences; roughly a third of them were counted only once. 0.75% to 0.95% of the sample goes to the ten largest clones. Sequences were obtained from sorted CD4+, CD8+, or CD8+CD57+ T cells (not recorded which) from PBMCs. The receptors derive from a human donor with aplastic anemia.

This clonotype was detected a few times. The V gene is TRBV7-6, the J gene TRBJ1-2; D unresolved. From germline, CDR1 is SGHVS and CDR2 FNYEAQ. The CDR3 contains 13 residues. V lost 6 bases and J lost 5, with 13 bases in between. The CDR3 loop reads CASRGPRVYGYTF. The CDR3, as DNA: TGTGCCAGCAGAGGACCTCGGGTGTATGGCTACACCTTC.

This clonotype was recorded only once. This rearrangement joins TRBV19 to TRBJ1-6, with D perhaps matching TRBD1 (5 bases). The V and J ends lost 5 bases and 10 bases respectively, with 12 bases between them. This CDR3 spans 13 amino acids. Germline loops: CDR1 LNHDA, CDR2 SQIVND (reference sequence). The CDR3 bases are TGTGCCAGTAGTGCAATGAGGGACTCACCCCTCCACTTT. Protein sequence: CASSAMRDSPLHF. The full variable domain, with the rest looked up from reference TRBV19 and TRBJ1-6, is DGGITQSPKYLFRKEGQNVTLSCEQNLNHDAMYWYRQDPGQGLRLIYYSQIVNDFQKGDIAEGYSVSREKKESFPLTVTSAQKNPTAFYLCASSAMRDSPLHFGNGTRLTVT.

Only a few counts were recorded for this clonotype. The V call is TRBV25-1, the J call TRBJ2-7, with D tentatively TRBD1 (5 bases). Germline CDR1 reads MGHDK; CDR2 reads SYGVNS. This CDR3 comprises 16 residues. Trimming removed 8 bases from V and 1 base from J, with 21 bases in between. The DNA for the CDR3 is TGTGCCAGCTCACCCTCATCAGGGCTACTATCCTACGAGCAGTACTTC. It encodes CASSPSSGLLSYEQYF.

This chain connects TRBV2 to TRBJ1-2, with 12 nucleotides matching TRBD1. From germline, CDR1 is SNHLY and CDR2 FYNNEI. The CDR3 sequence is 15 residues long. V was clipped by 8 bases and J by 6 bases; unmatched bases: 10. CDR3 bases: TGTGCCAGCTTGAACACGGGACAGGGGGCCGATGGCTACACCTTC. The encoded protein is CASLNTGQGADGYTF. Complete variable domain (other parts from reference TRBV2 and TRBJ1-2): EPEVTQTPSHQVTQMGQEVILRCVPISNHLYFYWYRQILGQKVEFLVSFYNNEISEKSEIFDDQFSVERPDGSNFTLKIRSTKLEDSAMYFCASLNTGQGADGYTFGSGTRLTVV.

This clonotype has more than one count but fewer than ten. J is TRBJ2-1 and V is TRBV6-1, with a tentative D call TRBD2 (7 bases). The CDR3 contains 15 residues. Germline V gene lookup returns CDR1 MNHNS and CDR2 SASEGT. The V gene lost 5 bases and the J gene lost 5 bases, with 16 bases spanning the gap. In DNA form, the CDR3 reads TGTGCCAGCAGTAGAGGGGGGACTACTCACAATGAGCAGTTCTTC. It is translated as CASSRGGTTHNEQFF.

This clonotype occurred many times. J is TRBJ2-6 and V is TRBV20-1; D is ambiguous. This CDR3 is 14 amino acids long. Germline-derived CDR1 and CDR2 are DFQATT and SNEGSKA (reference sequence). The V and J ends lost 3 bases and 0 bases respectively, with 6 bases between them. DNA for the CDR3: TGCAGTGCTAGCTCGTTCTCTGGGGCCAACGTCCTGACTTTC. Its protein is CSASSFSGANVLTF.

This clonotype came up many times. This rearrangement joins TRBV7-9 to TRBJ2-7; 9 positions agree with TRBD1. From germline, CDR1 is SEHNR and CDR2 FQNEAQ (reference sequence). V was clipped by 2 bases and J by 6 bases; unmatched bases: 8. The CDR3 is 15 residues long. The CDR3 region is CASSLLGTGSAEQYF. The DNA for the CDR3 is TGTGCCAGCAGCTTATTGGGGACAGGGTCCGCCGAGCAGTACTTC.

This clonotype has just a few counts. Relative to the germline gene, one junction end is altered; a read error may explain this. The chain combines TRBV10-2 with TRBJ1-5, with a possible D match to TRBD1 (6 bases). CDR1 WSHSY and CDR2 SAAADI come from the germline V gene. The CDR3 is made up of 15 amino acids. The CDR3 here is CASSLGGASNQPQHF. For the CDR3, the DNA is TGTGCCAGCAGCCTAGGGGGGGCGAGCAATCAGCCCCAGCATTTT.

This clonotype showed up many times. CDR3 region: CSASRQLNTEAFF. The CDR3 nucleotides read TGCAGTGCTAGTAGGCAGCTGAACACTGAAGCTTTCTTT. V and J are TRBV20-1 and TRBJ1-1; D is undetermined. The V gene lost 3 bases and the J gene lost 0 bases, with 8 bases spanning the gap. The germline V gene has CDR1 DFQATT and CDR2 SNEGSKA (reference sequence). The CDR3 consists of 13 residues.

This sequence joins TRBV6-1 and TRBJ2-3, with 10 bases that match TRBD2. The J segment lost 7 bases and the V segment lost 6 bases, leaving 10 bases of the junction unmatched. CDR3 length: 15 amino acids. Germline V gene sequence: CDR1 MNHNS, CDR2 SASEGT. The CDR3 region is CASSAKAGGPNTQYF. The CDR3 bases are TGTGCCAGCAGCGCGAAAGCGGGAGGGCCGAATACGCAGTATTTT.

CDR3 in amino acids: CASSLAAQGLYEQYF. The CDR3, as DNA: TGTGCCAGCAGCTTGGCCGCACAGGGGCTCTACGAGCAGTACTTC. This chain joins TRBV5-5 and TRBJ2-7; 7 nucleotides align to TRBD1. This CDR3 is built from 15 residues. V shed 0 bases and J 3 bases; nucleotides not matched to a gene: 6. The germline gives CDR1 SGHKS, CDR2 YYEKEE (reference sequence).

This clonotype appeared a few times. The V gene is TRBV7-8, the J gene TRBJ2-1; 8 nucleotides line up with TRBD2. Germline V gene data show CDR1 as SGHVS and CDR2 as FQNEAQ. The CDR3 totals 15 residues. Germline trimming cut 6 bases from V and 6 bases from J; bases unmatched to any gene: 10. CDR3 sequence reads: CASSTTGTRGNEQFF. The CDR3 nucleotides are TGTGCCAGCAGTACAACCGGGACTAGGGGCAATGAGCAGTTCTTC.

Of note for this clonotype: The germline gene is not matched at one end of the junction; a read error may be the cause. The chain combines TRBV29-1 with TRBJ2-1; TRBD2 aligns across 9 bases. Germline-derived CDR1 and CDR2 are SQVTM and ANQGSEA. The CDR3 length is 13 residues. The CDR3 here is CAWEPGLAYEQFF. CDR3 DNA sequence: TGTGCCTGGGAACCGGGACTAGCCTATGAGCAGTTCTTC.

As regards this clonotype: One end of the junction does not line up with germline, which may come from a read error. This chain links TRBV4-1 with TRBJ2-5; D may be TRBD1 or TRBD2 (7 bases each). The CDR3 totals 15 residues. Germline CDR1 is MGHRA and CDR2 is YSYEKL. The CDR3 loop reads CASGQAGQSRGTQYF. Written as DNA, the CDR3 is TGCGCCAGCGGCCAAGCGGGACAGTCAAGGGGGACCCAGTACTTC.

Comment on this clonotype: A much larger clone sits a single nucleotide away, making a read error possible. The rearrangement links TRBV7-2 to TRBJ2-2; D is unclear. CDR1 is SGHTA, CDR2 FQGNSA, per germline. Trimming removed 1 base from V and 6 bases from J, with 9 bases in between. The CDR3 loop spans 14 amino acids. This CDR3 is CASSLVVGAGELFF. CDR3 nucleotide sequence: TGTGCCAGCAGCTTAGTCGTCGGAGCCGGGGAGCTGTTTTTT.

The CDR3 spells CSSPSDYGYTF. The CDR3 bases are TGCAGCTCCCCGTCGGACTATGGCTACACCTTC. The rearrangement joins TRBV29-1 to TRBJ1-2, with unresolved D. Trimming took 8 bases from V and 3 from J, leaving 10 bases between them. The CDR3 runs to 11 residues. CDR1 and CDR2 (germline): SQVTM, ANQGSEA.